Listed below are T cell receptor beta chains from one sample, sequenced in a study of control samples from healthy donors and cancer patients. Clones were read by immunoSEQ multiplex PCR, and TCRdb kept only the in-frame ones, dropping some. There are 350,000 to 450,000 clones in the sample; 80% to 95% occur only once, and 6% to 7% lies in the top ten. Sequencing was carried out using PBMCs. These receptors all stem from a middle-aged man with head and neck cancer. Each CDR3 is given with its conserved first and last residue. The D gene is left open where the match is weak. Some rows mark clone size as missing; the rest say once, few, many or name a class of expanded clone.

v_gene: TRBV24-1; j_gene: TRBJ2-1; d_gene: TRBD2; abundance: .; CDR3aa: CATSSGGAPYNEQFF; CDR3nt: TGTGCCACCAGTTCGGGGGGGGCCCCCTACAATGAGCAGTTCTTC
v_gene: TRBV2; j_gene: TRBJ2-1; d_gene: TRBD1; abundance: .; CDR3aa: CASNTLPGQGAREQFF; CDR3nt: TGTGCCAGCAACACACTTCCGGGACAGGGGGCGCGTGAGCAGTTCTTC
v_gene: TRBV7-9; j_gene: TRBJ2-2; d_gene: .; abundance: .; CDR3aa: CASSLWLGSAGELFF; CDR3nt: TGTGCCAGCAGCTTGTGGTTAGGGTCTGCCGGGGAGCTGTTTTTT
v_gene: TRBV30; j_gene: TRBJ2-3; d_gene: .; abundance: .; CDR3aa: CAWRGWGQGASTDTQYF; CDR3nt: TGTGCCTGGAGGGGGTGGGGGCAGGGAGCTTCCACAGATACGCAGTATTTT
v_gene: TRBV28; j_gene: TRBJ1-6; d_gene: .; abundance: .; CDR3aa: CATLPSYNSPLHF; CDR3nt: TGTGCCACGCTTCCCTCCTATAATTCACCCCTCCACTTT
v_gene: TRBV30; j_gene: TRBJ2-7; d_gene: .; abundance: .; CDR3aa: CAGDRPSDEQYF; CDR3nt: TGTGCCGGTGACAGGCCCTCCGACGAGCAGTACTTC
v_gene: TRBV10-3; j_gene: TRBJ2-5; d_gene: .; abundance: .; CDR3aa: CAISSSQGKGETQYF; CDR3nt: TGTGCCATCAGTTCCTCACAGGGAAAAGGGGAGACCCAGTACTTC
v_gene: TRBV28; j_gene: TRBJ2-7; d_gene: TRBD1; abundance: .; CDR3aa: CASSRTGRTREQYF; CDR3nt: TGTGCCAGCAGCAGGACAGGCCGAACGCGCGAGCAGTACTTC
v_gene: TRBV2; j_gene: TRBJ1-4; d_gene: .; abundance: .; CDR3aa: CASSDRGMDEKLFF; CDR3nt: TGTGCCAGCAGTGACAGAGGGATGGATGAAAAACTGTTTTTT
v_gene: TRBV7-3; j_gene: TRBJ2-3; d_gene: TRBD1; abundance: .; CDR3aa: CASSYGQGRYTQYF; CDR3nt: TGTGCCAGCAGCTACGGACAGGGCCGGTATACGCAGTATTTT
v_gene: TRBV5-5; j_gene: TRBJ2-3; d_gene: TRBD2; abundance: once; CDR3aa: CASSLLGLAGELTDTQYF; CDR3nt: TGTGCCAGCAGCTTACTCGGACTAGCGGGGGAGCTCACAGATACGCAGTATTTT
v_gene: TRBV19; j_gene: TRBJ1-5; d_gene: .; abundance: .; CDR3aa: CASSIQSPSTGHYFSNQPQHF; CDR3nt: TGTGCCAGTAGTATCCAGTCCCCTTCGACAGGCCATTACTTTAGCAATCAGCCCCAGCATTTT
v_gene: TRBV6-4; j_gene: TRBJ1-5; d_gene: .; abundance: .; CDR3aa: CASSLDSNQPQHF; CDR3nt: TGTGCCAGCAGCCTGGACAGCAATCAGCCCCAGCATTTT
v_gene: TRBV30; j_gene: TRBJ2-1; d_gene: TRBD1; abundance: once; CDR3aa: CAYTQGAEGGQFF; CDR3nt: TGTGCCTATACCCAGGGGGCGGAGGGTGGGCAGTTCTTC
v_gene: TRBV7-2; j_gene: TRBJ2-7; d_gene: TRBD2; abundance: .; CDR3aa: CASSWYSGGSYEQYF; CDR3nt: TGTGCCAGCAGCTGGTATAGCGGGGGCTCCTACGAGCAGTACTTC
v_gene: TRBV11-2; j_gene: TRBJ2-1; d_gene: TRBD2; abundance: once; CDR3aa: CASSLGTAGTSVDNEQFF; CDR3nt: TGTGCCAGCAGCTTGGGGACTGCCGGGACTAGCGTGGACAATGAGCAGTTCTTC
v_gene: TRBV5-6; j_gene: TRBJ1-2; d_gene: .; abundance: once; CDR3aa: CASSLMAPDGYTF; CDR3nt: TGTGCCAGCAGCTTAATGGCCCCGGATGGCTACACCTTC
v_gene: TRBV28; j_gene: TRBJ2-2; d_gene: .; abundance: .; CDR3aa: CASSFPGTHNTGELFF; CDR3nt: TGTGCCAGCAGTTTCCCAGGGACACATAACACCGGGGAGCTGTTTTTT
v_gene: TRBV5-5; j_gene: TRBJ2-7; d_gene: TRBD2; abundance: .; CDR3aa: CASTASGVEQYF; CDR3nt: TGTGCCAGCACTGCTAGCGGGGTCGAGCAGTACTTC
v_gene: TRBV4-3; j_gene: TRBJ2-5; d_gene: .; abundance: .; CDR3aa: CASSQGNRDSQETQYF; CDR3nt: TGCGCCAGCAGCCAAGGCAACCGGGACTCGCAAGAGACCCAGTACTTC
v_gene: TRBV6-4; j_gene: TRBJ2-3; d_gene: .; abundance: many; CDR3aa: CASSDSEGADTQYF; CDR3nt: TGTGCCAGCAGTGACTCAGAGGGGGCAGATACGCAGTATTTT
v_gene: TRBV27; j_gene: TRBJ1-2; d_gene: .; abundance: .; CDR3aa: CASSPRSQGRLGYTF; CDR3nt: TGTGCCAGCAGTCCCCGATCCCAGGGACGGCTTGGCTACACCTTC
v_gene: TRBV5-4; j_gene: TRBJ2-5; d_gene: .; abundance: .; CDR3aa: CASSQGGVIEGTQYF; CDR3nt: TGTGCCAGCAGCCAAGGGGGGGTGATAGAGGGGACCCAGTACTTC
v_gene: TRBV14; j_gene: TRBJ2-5; d_gene: TRBD2; abundance: .; CDR3aa: CASSQDWLAGVQETQYF; CDR3nt: TGTGCCAGCAGCCAAGATTGGTTAGCGGGAGTCCAAGAGACCCAGTACTTC
v_gene: TRBV25-1; j_gene: TRBJ1-2; d_gene: .; abundance: .; CDR3aa: CASSEEGPRGYTF; CDR3nt: TGTGCCAGCAGTGAGGAGGGTCCGCGAGGCTACACCTTC
v_gene: TRBV7-2; j_gene: TRBJ2-2; d_gene: .; abundance: .; CDR3aa: CASSLKLAATGELFF; CDR3nt: TGTGCCAGCAGCTTAAAACTAGCAGCCACCGGGGAGCTGTTTTTT
v_gene: TRBV3-1/TRBV3-2; j_gene: TRBJ1-1; d_gene: TRBD1; abundance: .; CDR3aa: CASQGGGAEAFF; CDR3nt: TGTGCCAGCCAGGGGGGTGGGGCTGAAGCTTTCTTT
v_gene: TRBV28; j_gene: TRBJ1-5; d_gene: TRBD1; abundance: .; CDR3aa: CASSLEGTGVQPQHF; CDR3nt: TGTGCCAGCAGTTTGGAAGGGACAGGGGTTCAGCCCCAGCATTTT
v_gene: TRBV7-2; j_gene: TRBJ1-5; d_gene: .; abundance: .; CDR3aa: CASSSEQGQPQHF; CDR3nt: TGTGCCAGCAGCTCCGAACAGGGTCAGCCCCAGCATTTT
v_gene: TRBV5-6; j_gene: TRBJ2-3; d_gene: TRBD2; abundance: once; CDR3aa: CASRSGVSTDTQYF; CDR3nt: TGTGCCAGTAGGAGCGGGGTAAGCACAGATACGCAGTATTTT
v_gene: TRBV19; j_gene: TRBJ1-2; d_gene: .; abundance: .; CDR3aa: CASSIVRQGRNYGYTF; CDR3nt: TGTGCCAGTAGTATAGTTCGGCAGGGGAGGAACTATGGCTACACCTTC
v_gene: TRBV4-2; j_gene: TRBJ2-5; d_gene: .; abundance: .; CDR3aa: CASSQVGGETQYF; CDR3nt: TGTGCCAGCAGCCAAGTAGGTGGAGAGACCCAGTACTTC
v_gene: TRBV27; j_gene: TRBJ2-7; d_gene: .; abundance: .; CDR3aa: CASRRSSYEQYF; CDR3nt: TGTGCCAGCAGACGGTCGTCCTACGAGCAGTACTTC
v_gene: TRBV23-1; j_gene: TRBJ2-7; d_gene: TRBD2; abundance: .; CDR3aa: CASSQRTSGEQYF; CDR3nt: TGCGCCAGCAGTCAACGGACTAGCGGCGAGCAGTACTTC
v_gene: TRBV5-5; j_gene: TRBJ1-2; d_gene: TRBD1; abundance: .; CDR3aa: CASSLSTGVYHTF; CDR3nt: TGTGCCAGCAGCTTGTCGACAGGGGTATATCACACCTTC
v_gene: TRBV4-1; j_gene: TRBJ2-7; d_gene: TRBD1; abundance: .; CDR3aa: CASSQGDSSYEQYF; CDR3nt: TGCGCCAGCAGCCAAGGGGACAGCTCCTACGAGCAGTACTTC
v_gene: TRBV7-6; j_gene: TRBJ2-3; d_gene: TRBD2; abundance: .; CDR3aa: CASSGLAGGPGTQYF; CDR3nt: TGTGCCAGCAGCGGACTAGCGGGAGGGCCGGGTACGCAGTATTTT
v_gene: TRBV18; j_gene: TRBJ1-1; d_gene: .; abundance: .; CDR3aa: CASSPWTTGEAFF; CDR3nt: TGTGCCAGCTCACCTTGGACCACCGGGGAAGCTTTCTTT
v_gene: TRBV9; j_gene: TRBJ2-7; d_gene: TRBD2; abundance: .; CDR3aa: CASSGRGDHYEQYF; CDR3nt: TGTGCCAGCAGCGGCCGGGGGGATCATTACGAGCAGTACTTC
v_gene: TRBV28; j_gene: TRBJ1-4; d_gene: .; abundance: .; CDR3aa: CASSSQGFRNEKLFF; CDR3nt: TGTGCCAGCAGTTCGCAGGGCTTTAGGAATGAAAAACTGTTTTTT
v_gene: TRBV19; j_gene: TRBJ1-2; d_gene: .; abundance: .; CDR3aa: CASSIGPDGIYGYTF; CDR3nt: TGTGCCAGTAGTATAGGGCCAGACGGAATCTATGGCTACACCTTC
v_gene: TRBV12-3/TRBV12-4; j_gene: TRBJ1-1; d_gene: .; abundance: .; CDR3aa: CASSSQGGAEAFF; CDR3nt: TGTGCCAGCAGCTCGCAGGGTGGAGCTGAAGCTTTCTTT
v_gene: TRBV6-5; j_gene: TRBJ2-7; d_gene: TRBD1; abundance: .; CDR3aa: CASRDRGMYEQYF; CDR3nt: TGTGCCAGCAGGGACAGGGGAATGTACGAGCAGTACTTC
v_gene: TRBV29-1; j_gene: TRBJ2-5; d_gene: TRBD1; abundance: .; CDR3aa: CSVGSGGNGRETQYF; CDR3nt: TGCAGCGTGGGATCAGGGGGAAATGGGCGGGAGACCCAGTACTTC
v_gene: TRBV10-2; j_gene: TRBJ1-4; d_gene: .; abundance: .; CDR3aa: CASSVVPEKLFF; CDR3nt: TGCGCCAGCAGTGTTGTCCCTGAAAAACTGTTTTTT
v_gene: TRBV19; j_gene: TRBJ2-7; d_gene: .; abundance: .; CDR3aa: CASSIDGRRAGYEQYF; CDR3nt: TGTGCCAGTAGTATAGATGGCAGGCGGGCGGGCTACGAGCAGTACTTC
v_gene: TRBV5-1; j_gene: TRBJ2-7; d_gene: TRBD1; abundance: .; CDR3aa: CASSLAVTGDEQYF; CDR3nt: TGCGCCAGCAGCTTGGCCGTGACAGGGGACGAGCAGTACTTC